The 22 T cell receptor beta chains given below trace back to one sample, sequenced in a study of blood T cell repertoires in COVID-19. The assay was immunoSEQ multiplex PCR, and TCRdb's table has in-frame clones only and misses some. The sample consists of 140,000 to 150,000 clones, roughly 88% of them appearing once. Material for sequencing was peripheral blood. These receptor sequences come from a man in his 70s with acute or convalescent COVID-19.

V gene TRBV2 combines with J gene TRBJ2-5; 14 bases are a match to TRBD2. V trimming: 4 bases; J trimming: 4 bases; junction bases outside the gene matches: 5. This CDR3 region has 16 residues. Germline lookup yields CDR1 SNHLY and CDR2 FYNNEI. The CDR3 region is CASSVGLAGGLETQYF. DNA of the CDR3: TGTGCCAGCAGTGTAGGACTAGCGGGAGGACTAGAGACCCAGTACTTC.

The chain joins TRBV24-1 to TRBJ2-2; D remains unclear. The CDR3 extends over 14 amino acids. The V gene lost 3 bases and the J gene lost 4 bases, with 8 bases spanning the gap. CDR1 KGHDR and CDR2 SFDVKD come from the germline V gene. CDR3 sequence: CATSDAIRTGELFF. CDR3 nucleotides: TGTGCCACCAGTGATGCGATCCGCACCGGGGAGCTGTTTTTT.

The rearrangement links TRBV12-3 or TRBV12-4 to TRBJ1-2; D is unresolved. Trimming removed 4 bases at V and 0 bases at J, with 6 bases between. The CDR3 extends over 13 amino acids. The CDR3 region is CASSSQANYGYTF. DNA of the CDR3: TGTGCCAGCAGTTCTCAGGCTAACTATGGCTACACCTTC.

The V gene is TRBV25-1, the J gene TRBJ1-2; 9 nucleotides agree with TRBD1. The CDR3 totals 14 residues. V was clipped by 6 bases and J by 7 bases; unmatched bases: 9. The V gene's germline CDR1 is MGHDK and CDR2 SYGVNS. The CDR3 is CASRRSGQGIGYTF. In nucleotides, the CDR3 is TGTGCCAGCAGAAGGTCGGGACAGGGAATTGGCTACACCTTC.

V usage is TRBV7-8 and J usage is TRBJ2-7; unclear D gene. Germline V gene lookup returns CDR1 SGHVS and CDR2 FQNEAQ. The CDR3 covers 14 residues. The V and J ends lost 7 bases and 2 bases respectively, with 15 bases between them. The CDR3 sequence: CASTPLFLTYEQYF. In DNA, the CDR3 is TGTGCCAGCACCCCACTTTTCCTCACCTACGAGCAGTACTTC. The full variable domain, with the rest looked up from reference TRBV7-8 and TRBJ2-7, is GAGVSQSPRYKVAKRGQDVALRCDPISGHVSLFWYQQALGQGPEFLTYFQNEAQLDKSGLPSDRFFAERPEGSVSTLKIQRTQQEDSAVYLCASTPLFLTYEQYFGPGTRLTVT.

The gene calls are TRBV5-1 and TRBJ1-6; D remains ambiguous. V was clipped by 0 bases and J by 9 bases, with 13 bases between them. Germline CDR1 reads SGHRS; CDR2 reads YFSETQ. The CDR3 runs to 15 residues. The CDR3, as DNA: TGCGCCAGCAGCTTGGAATCCGGGAGAGGTTCACCCCTCCACTTT. Translating it yields CASSLESGRGSPLHF.

Only one count was recorded for this clone. The chain uses TRBV30 and TRBJ1-1; D gene unclear. Trimming removed 2 bases from V and 8 bases from J, with 12 bases in between. The CDR3 length is 12 residues. CDR1 is GTSNPN and CDR2 is SVGIG in the germline V gene (reference sequence). The CDR3 DNA sequence: TGTGCCTGGAGTAAAAGCAAGCACGAAGCTTTCTTT. Residues: CAWSKSKHEAFF.

The genes are TRBV18 and TRBJ1-4; D remains unclear. Germline CDR1 and CDR2: KGHSH and LQKENI. V was trimmed by 6 bases and J by 3 bases, leaving 11 bases between them. The CDR3 spans 14 residues. The CDR3 reads CASSESGANEKLFF. The CDR3 DNA is TGTGCCAGCTCGGAGAGCGGGGCTAATGAAAAACTGTTTTTT.

The CDR3 sequence is CASSLGGLAGGPHEQFF. The CDR3 coding sequence is TGTGCCAGCAGCTTGGGAGGACTAGCGGGAGGGCCCCATGAGCAGTTCTTC. The chain has TRBV13 and TRBJ2-1; 15 bases match TRBD2. With 3 bases clipped from V and 8 bases from J, the junction kept 8 bases outside the gene matches. The CDR3 has 17 residues. In germline, CDR1 is PRHDT, CDR2 FYEKMQ (reference sequence).

V usage is TRBV19 and J usage is TRBJ2-7; 10 nucleotides match TRBD1. V lost 5 bases and J lost 2; bases outside the gene matches: 6. The CDR3 is made up of 15 amino acids. Per germline, CDR1 LNHDA and CDR2 SQIVND (reference sequence). DNA of the CDR3: TGTGCCAGTAGTCCCGGGACAGGGGCTACCTACGAGCAGTACTTC. Translated, it gives CASSPGTGATYEQYF.

V gene TRBV27 combines with J gene TRBJ1-2; D perhaps matches TRBD1 (5 bases). The CDR3 is 15 amino acids. Germline CDR1 reads MNHEY; CDR2 reads SMNVEV (reference sequence). The V end lost 3 bases, the J end lost 2 bases, and 13 bases lay between the germline ends. The chain's CDR3 is CASSFANRPNYGYTF. CDR3 DNA sequence: TGTGCCAGCAGTTTCGCGAACAGGCCGAACTATGGCTACACCTTC.

In DNA form, the CDR3 reads TGCAGTGCTAGGTCTGATAGTGGCTACACCTTC. Its protein product is CSARSDSGYTF. J is TRBJ1-2 and V is TRBV20-1; D unclear. V gave up 3 bases and J gave up 7 bases, with 9 bases separating them. In germline, CDR1 is DFQATT, CDR2 SNEGSKA (reference sequence). This CDR3 contains 11 residues.

The chain has TRBV5-8 and TRBJ2-4, with D maybe TRBD2 (5 bases). The CDR3 is 15 amino acids. V lost 4 bases and J 0 bases, leaving 11 bases between the germline ends. The V gene's germline CDR1 is SGHTS and CDR2 YDEGEE. The CDR3 coding sequence is TGTGCCAGCAGCGCGGACTCGTTAGCCAAAAACATTCAGTACTTC. It yields the protein CASSADSLAKNIQYF. The variable domain in full, completed from reference TRBV5-8 and TRBJ2-4, reads EAGVTQSPTHLIKTRGQQATLRCSPISGHTSVYWYQQALGLGLQFLLWYDEGEERNRGNFPPRFSGRQFPNYSSELNVNALELEDSALYLCASSADSLAKNIQYFGAGTRLSVL.

This chain links TRBV6-5 with TRBJ1-1; D may be TRBD1 (5 bases). The length of the CDR3 is 14 residues. The germline V gene has CDR1 MNHEY and CDR2 SVGAGI. The ends were cut back, 1 base at V and 6 bases at J, with 12 bases in the middle. Here the CDR3 DNA reads TGTGCCAGCAGTTACTTTACCGGACAATCTGAAGCTTTCTTT. It codes for CASSYFTGQSEAFF.

The V and J genes are TRBV29-1 and TRBJ2-3; TRBD2 might be the D (7 bases). Germline assignment: CDR1 SQVTM and CDR2 ANQGSEA. The CDR3 has 14 amino acids. With 4 bases removed from V and 0 bases from J, the gap between germline ends came to 11 bases. The CDR3 spells CSVAAGASTDTQYF. CDR3 nucleotide sequence: TGCAGCGTTGCGGCGGGGGCTAGCACAGATACGCAGTATTTT.

The chain recombines TRBV10-3 with TRBJ2-6, with D perhaps matching TRBD1 (6 bases). The V gene lost 4 bases and the J gene lost 4 bases, with 20 bases spanning the gap. CDR3 size: 18 residues. Looked up from germline, CDR1 is ENHRY and CDR2 is SYGVKD. CDR3 nucleotide sequence: TGTGCCATCAGTGGGACTGTAGAGCCAGGGGTCGGGGCCAACGTCCTGACTTTC. Translating gives CAISGTVEPGVGANVLTF.

This clone was detected a few times. The V gene is TRBV18, the J gene TRBJ2-1; 9 bases are a match to TRBD2. Germline V gene lookup returns CDR1 KGHSH and CDR2 LQKENI. After removal of 6 bases from V and 4 bases from J, the junction contained 7 bases not matched to a gene. The CDR3 contains 15 residues. CDR3 in DNA: TGTGCCAGCTCGGAATACGCGGGGGGGTACAATGAGCAGTTCTTC. This codes for CASSEYAGGYNEQFF.

The rearrangement uses TRBV6-2 or TRBV6-3 and TRBJ2-5; 13 bases fit TRBD2. This CDR3 has 16 amino acids. The V and J ends lost 5 bases and 2 bases, in that order; junction bases with no gene match: 5. Per the germline V gene, CDR1 is MNHEY and CDR2 is SVGEGT. CDR3 DNA: TGTGCCAGCAGTCCCGGACTAGCGGGGGCGCAAGAGACCCAGTACTTC. This sequence encodes CASSPGLAGAQETQYF.

The chain links TRBV3-1 (or the pseudogene TRBV3-2) to TRBJ1-2; D remains unclear. There are 15 residues in the CDR3. The V end lost 0 bases, the J end lost 4 bases, and 12 bases lay between the germline ends. In germline, CDR1 is LGHDT, CDR2 YNNKEL (reference sequence). The CDR3 coding sequence is TGTGCCAGCAGCCAAGATAGGGAGGATGGCTATGGCTACACCTTC. Translating gives CASSQDREDGYGYTF.

The chain recombines TRBV7-3 with TRBJ2-1; 11 bases are a match to TRBD2. The CDR3 covers 16 residues. Trimming cost V 5 bases and J 9 bases; bases outside gene matches: 12. Germline CDR1 is SGHTA and CDR2 is FQGTGA. The CDR3 bases are TGTGCCAGCAGCGCCCCCACTAGCGGGAGCAGGAGTGAGCAGTTCTTC. Translated: CASSAPTSGSRSEQFF.

This chain uses TRBV7-2 with TRBJ1-2; D gene ambiguous. Germline CDR1 reads SGHTA; CDR2 reads FQGNSA. V was clipped by 1 base and J by 4 bases, with 13 bases between them. The CDR3 length is 15 residues. Here the CDR3 reads CASSLGQGTFYGYTF. The CDR3 DNA follows: TGTGCCAGCAGCTTAGGACAAGGTACCTTCTATGGCTACACCTTC. The full variable domain, in which reference TRBV7-2 and TRBJ1-2 provide the parts outside the CDR3, is GAGVSQSPSNKVTEKGKDVELRCDPISGHTALYWYRQSLGQGLEFLIYFQGNSAPDKSGLPSDRFSAERTGGSVSTLTIQRTQQEDSAVYLCASSLGQGTFYGYTFGSGTRLTVV.

The chain couples TRBV9 to TRBJ1-2, with unresolved D. V dropped 0 bases and J dropped 3 bases, with 6 bases sitting between them. Per germline, CDR1 SGDLS and CDR2 YYNGEE. CDR3 length: 13 residues. The CDR3 region has the DNA TGTGCCAGCAGCGTAGGCCAGGACTATGGCTACACCTTC. Encoded protein: CASSVGQDYGYTF.